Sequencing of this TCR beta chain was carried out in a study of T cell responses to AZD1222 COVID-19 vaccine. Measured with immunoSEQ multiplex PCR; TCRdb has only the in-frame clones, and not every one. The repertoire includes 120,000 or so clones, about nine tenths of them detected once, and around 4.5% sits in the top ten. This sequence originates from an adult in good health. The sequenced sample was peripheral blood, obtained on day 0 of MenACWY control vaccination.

CDR3 DNA: TGTGCCAGCAGTTCCCGAGGTGATGAAGCTTTCTTT. Protein sequence: CASSSRGDEAFF. The rearrangement links TRBV12-3 or TRBV12-4 to TRBJ1-1; D ambiguous. V lost 4 bases and J lost 7, with 10 bases in between. The CDR3 contains 12 residues.